The 9 T cell receptor beta chains presented below share a single source sample, sequenced in a study of blood T cells in healthy people across ages. A second PCR, run for roughly 7 to 11 cycles, used a sample-barcoded 5' primer plus a J-beta primer mix. TCRdb passed the 5' RACE reads through MiXCR, listing each CDR3 protein once. The repertoire holds roughly 800,000 distinct CDR3 sequences, about a quarter seen once, with 2.5% to 3.5% in the top ten. These records were also assigned to another study, of T cells of mothers and their children.

Sequenced sample: blood. Every receptor here comes from a boy aged 5-17 years in good health.

This clonotype was seen only a few times. The conserved phenylalanine or tryptophan is not found at the CDR3 terminus, so this likely reflects a read error. The CDR3: CASSYSTAFDGYTL. CDR3 DNA sequence: TGTGCCAGCAGTTACTCGACAGCATTTGATGGCTACACCCTC. The rearrangement links TRBV6-6 to TRBJ1-2, with a weak D call TRBD1 (5 bases). The V end was cut by 0 bases, the J end by 6 bases, with 11 bases between. CDR1 MNHNY and CDR2 SVGAGI come from the germline V gene (reference sequence). This CDR3 has 14 residues.

The chain has TRBV6-5 and TRBJ2-5; 9 nucleotides align to TRBD2. V lost 0 bases to trimming and J lost 4 bases; unmatched junction nucleotides: 6. This CDR3 has 16 residues. Germline V gene sequence: CDR1 MNHEY, CDR2 SVGAGI. This CDR3 is CASSYSRRGGLETQYF. The DNA for the CDR3 is TGTGCCAGCAGTTACTCAAGGCGGGGGGGCCTAGAGACCCAGTACTTC.

The V call is TRBV7-9, the J call TRBJ2-3; D perhaps matches TRBD1 (6 bases). Trimming shortened V by 3 bases and J by 1 base, and 11 bases separated the two germline ends. CDR1 and CDR2 (germline): SEHNR, FQNEAQ (reference sequence). The CDR3 length is 15 residues. CDR3 in DNA: TGTGCCAGCAGCTTTAGGACAGCCGGCACAGATACGCAGTATTTT. This encodes CASSFRTAGTDTQYF.

The chain links TRBV9 to TRBJ2-3; 11 nucleotides match TRBD2. The CDR3 consists of 16 residues. CDR1 SGDLS and CDR2 YYNGEE come from the germline V gene. The V and J ends lost 4 bases and 2 bases, in that order; junction bases with no gene match: 6. Here the CDR3 DNA reads TGTGCCAGCAGCTTCCCGGGACTAGCGGCCACAGATACGCAGTATTTT. This gives the protein CASSFPGLAATDTQYF.

This clonotype occurred a few times. The chain combines TRBV6-4 with TRBJ2-3; 11 positions match TRBD2. Unmatched junction bases numbered 3, after V lost 0 bases and J lost 13 bases. The CDR3 is made up of 13 amino acids. The V gene's germline CDR1 is MRHNA and CDR2 SNTAGT. The CDR3 DNA is TGTGCCAGCAGTGACTCTCCTAGCGGGGGGAAGTATTTT. Encoded protein: CASSDSPSGGKYF.

This clonotype was found a few times. The chain recombines TRBV10-3 with TRBJ2-2, with D perhaps matching TRBD1 (5 bases). This CDR3 has 14 amino acids. Germline CDR1 reads ENHRY; CDR2 reads SYGVKD. V lost 8 bases, J lost 0 bases, and 10 bases lay in between. CDR3 bases: TGTGCCATCCAGGGCATCGCGAACACCGGGGAGCTGTTTTTT. The encoded protein is CAIQGIANTGELFF.

The V call is TRBV25-1, the J call TRBJ1-2; D is undetermined. V lost 2 bases and J 8 bases, leaving 15 bases between the germline ends. CDR3 length: 14 residues. Germline loops: CDR1 MGHDK, CDR2 SYGVNS. CDR3 protein: CASSEEPGLNGYTF. The CDR3 DNA follows: TGTGCCAGCAGTGAAGAACCGGGGTTGAACGGCTACACCTTC.

This clonotype turned up a few times. The rearrangement links TRBV3-1 to TRBJ2-1; 7 bases agree with TRBD1. With the DNA end fitting TRBJ2-5 better, the J assignment may be wrong. The CDR3 totals 15 residues. Germline V CDR1 and CDR2: LGHDT, YNNKEL (reference sequence). The CDR3 spells CASRGRQGGQETQYF. The CDR3 coding sequence is TGTGCCAGCAGAGGGCGACAGGGTGGTCAAGAGACCCAGTACTTC.

The rearrangement links TRBV6-6 to TRBJ2-1; a possible D gene is TRBD2 (5 bases). Germline V gene lookup returns CDR1 MNHNY and CDR2 SVGAGI (reference sequence). This CDR3 contains 14 residues. Between the trimmed V and J ends, which lost 2 bases and 6 bases, there was a span of 11 bases. The CDR3 nucleotides are TGTGCCAGCAGTTACAGCGGTGGACTCAATGAGCAGTTCTTC. It yields the protein CASSYSGGLNEQFF.